This TCR beta chain was sequenced during a study of T cells in Graves' hyperthyroidism and ophthalmopathy. There were TCR beta CDR3 regions amplified from RNA transcripts. TCR CDR3 underwent first-round RT-PCR with the HTBI primer set. TCRdb re-derived calls from the multiplex PCR reads in MiXCR, one entry per CDR3 protein. The data show 250,000 to 350,000 distinct CDR3 sequences, 20% to 25% seen once. This clonotype appeared many times. Trimming at V came to 0 bases and at J to 4 bases, leaving 3 bases not matched to a gene. The CDR3 spans 15 residues. The chain uses TRBV12-3 or TRBV12-4 and TRBJ2-1; TRBD2 aligns across 7 bases. The sequence came from a man aged 25-45 years with Graves' ophthalmopathy. Sequencing used blood. As DNA, the CDR3 is TGTGCCAGCAGTTTAGCGACTAGCCCGTACAATGAGCAGTTCTTC. Amino acid sequence: CASSLATSPYNEQFF.